This TCR beta chain was sequenced during a study of cytomegalovirus exposure and HLA in healthy donors (dated by TCRdb to about 2017). Study-wide context: An earlier analysis of several hundred of the donors reported 250 to 350 Gb of sequence data and some 120 million unique TCR beta sequences from about 179 million T cells. About 280 gigabases of sequencing data and some 85 million unique TCR sequences were included in an early release covering around 600 HLA-typed donors. Of the roughly 390 genotyped donors, 75% to 85% were placed in the genetic ancestry cluster associated with self-reported Caucasian donors. The aim of the study was to test whether cataloging public T cell receptors could identify signatures of past pathogen exposure. The T cell repertoires of around 670 subjects were profiled by immunosequencing and related to cytomegalovirus serostatus. Along with the roughly 670-subject first cohort, a separate validation cohort of around 110 different subjects was used. To predict cytomegalovirus infection status, the study brought together high-throughput TCR immunosequencing, statistical association of individual TCRs with disease status, and machine learning. In a later analysis, previously published TCR beta repertoires from about 640 donors were re-analyzed and high-resolution HLA genotyping was added so that TCR occurrence patterns could be studied. Rather than using new phenotypic data, the later analysis identified candidate immune exposures from TCR beta sequences and from how often those sequences occurred across donors. An earlier analysis of around 580 of the donors used high-throughput TCR beta sequencing to judge whether each TCR beta V gene segment behaved as functional or pseudogenic. Donor age, sex, ethnicity and CMV serostatus were compiled together with the repertoire data. A later genetic analysis took genome-wide SNP genotypes for about 65% of the roughly 670 donors and used that subset as a discovery cohort. All discovery cohort repertoires had been generated on a single sequencing platform. HLA typing covered class I and class II loci at four-digit resolution. Typing coverage varied by locus: roughly 620-630 donors for A, B, C, DRB1 and DQB1; roughly 560 for DQA1; over 600 for DPA1; roughly 470 for DPB1. Five DR-DQ haplotypes were treated as single units for association and clustering because of strong linkage in the cohort. Across approximately 420 genotyped donors of the cohort, an average of about 200,000 unique TCR beta nucleotide sequences per donor were sequenced, and about a sixth of those sequences were non-productive.

What the work shows at the level of the full study, not this receptor alone: Linkage disequilibrium might explain the correlated functional status among segregating V segments, but an unknown experimental factor could not be ruled out. When HLA alleles, especially DR and DQ, strongly co-occurred, TCR associations were difficult to assign to individual alleles. The 87-base-pair reads could not distinguish some IMGT-functional V segments, including TRBV6-2 and TRBV6-3, so those segments were excluded. A further reported finding was that TCR beta sequences accurately predicted the HLA-A and HLA-B alleles for most subjects in the first cohort. In a later analysis, the rate of TCR association differed among HLA loci, with DRB1 alleles having the most associated TCRs and HLA-C alleles having the fewest. The cohort was sequenced for TCR beta chains only, and without alpha or paired-chain data the features that could be detected were limited. A group of highly shared sequence variants was considered likely to be a technical artifact of the sequencing pipeline. Compared with the roughly 600-donor mean, donors in an Asian-associated ancestry cluster had fewer N-insertions in productive TCRs, according to a later genetic analysis. The study gave a list of 150 to 200 TCR beta chains associated with cytomegalovirus. Broadly in line with IMGT annotations, most TCR beta V segments showed up in productive rearrangements about 87% or about 30% of the time in an earlier analysis of a few hundred of the donors. The classifier was reported to diagnose cytomegalovirus status with high specificity and sensitivity in both the original cohort and the validation cohort. The earlier analysis of 587 of the donors excluded roughly 16 rarely observed V segments, including chromosome 9 orphons, because counts were too low. According to the authors, the approach could potentially be generalized to other disease states and immunological phenotypes. V-gene and J-gene trimming of TCR beta chains was associated with a missense DCLRE1C variant in a later genetic analysis, and the association was replicated in an independent cohort. Roughly uniform sequencing depth across donors was assumed in presence/absence analyses, although this assumption may not hold. HLA typing was unavailable for some donors at each locus, so association tests used only the typed subset. CMV serostatus was the only immune exposure information available for the cohort. A later analysis found that HLA-associated TCR beta chains were more clonally expanded and had lower generation probabilities than equally common non-associated chains. A later analysis associated about 17,000 TCR beta sequences with specific HLA alleles at a false discovery rate of 0.05. According to a later analysis, most CMV-associated TCR beta chains appeared to be HLA-restricted, and the HLA associations seemed to be driven largely by CMV exposure. According to a later analysis, parvovirus B19, influenza, CMV and Epstein-Barr virus appeared linked to several top co-occurrence clusters. While some public TCRs were present in many individuals, most TCR sequences turned up only very rarely across donors. A few of the identified cytomegalovirus-associated TCR beta chains were confirmed in vitro to be specific for cytomegalovirus antigens.

The library relied on the immunoSEQ multiplex PCR assay. For the multiplex PCR, a mixture combining 60 forward primers for TCR Vbeta segments and 13 reverse primers for TCR Jbeta segments was used. Amplification of the CDR3 region of rearranged TCR beta genes was performed with a multiplex PCR assay on genomic DNA. Amplified TCR beta libraries were sequenced as 87-base-pair reads on the Illumina HiSeq System. The authors' analysis ran thus. In a later analysis, around 80 million unique TCR beta chains were counted across the roughly 700 repertoires, and approximately 9.9 million of these chains were shared by at least two donors. A nearest-neighbor algorithm error-corrected the raw reads and collapsed the reads into unique sequences, merging closely related sequences to remove PCR and sequencing errors. CDR3 sequences were aligned to IMGT reference sequences to assign V, D and J gene segments. For a sequence to be retained, at least a six-nucleotide match to both a V gene segment and a J gene segment was required. A rearrangement counted as productive if the CDR3 had no stop codons and remained in frame with V and J, and every other rearrangement counted as non-productive. Following IMGT convention, CDR3 was defined as the stretch from the second conserved V-encoded cysteine up to the conserved J-encoded phenylalanine. The earlier analysis of approximately 500 of the donors excluded sequences that lacked an unambiguous match to a single V gene segment. In an earlier analysis of a few hundred of the donors, V segments were called functional above 56.7% productive rearrangements and were called segregating when the between-donor standard deviation exceeded 5%. A statistical classification framework was built to diagnose cytomegalovirus status from the catalog of TCR beta chain sequences. V and J gene assignment, in a later analysis, came from comparing TCR nucleotide sequences with IMGT/GENE-DB human TR gene sequences. Using the TCRdist pipeline, a later analysis assigned CDR3 sequences along with most-parsimonious VDJ recombination scenarios. In a later analysis, every TCR beta chain was defined by the combination of its CDR3 amino acid sequence and its V-gene family, and reads without a unique V-gene family were dropped. In a later analysis, approximately 640 highly shared, low-generation-probability nucleotide sequences were removed to address suspected cross-contamination and a sequencing artifact. In a later analysis, a clonal expansion index for each public chain was calculated from normalized within-repertoire ranks of inferred template counts. Generation probabilities in a later analysis came from a VDJ recombination model fitted to out-of-frame rearrangements, and those results were checked against IGoR. In a later analysis, TCR-TCR, TCR-HLA and TCR-CMV co-occurrence was scored with hypergeometric tests, and a repertoire-size bias correction was applied to TCR pairs. In a later analysis, false discovery rates were estimated by permuting HLA or CMV assignments 20 times. A later analysis grouped co-occurring TCRs with DBSCAN, adding TCRdist sequence similarity when clustering within HLA-allele-positive subsets. Repertoires with fewer than 30,000 or more than 120,000 public chains were left out of co-occurrence clustering, as were four to six repertoires with anomalous nucleotide sharing. In TCRdb, the immuneACCESS table is reduced to in-frame sequences with V and J assigned. These tables do not hold every clone; where another copy was compared, an unresolved V gene accounts for under half, and the others remain unexplained. V and J calls and clone size are copied from that table; D and trimming were computed from the DNA. The sample table contains about 89,000 clones; only one count was recorded for 86% of them. Around a tenth of the sample comes from the top ten.

The cohort was made up of several hundred healthy bone marrow donors. All cohort members were sampled while nominally healthy, although unrecorded immune exposures were likely present. The donor tested CMV seropositive, placing the donor among the approximately 290 seropositive members of the cohort. Every donor gave a peripheral blood sample, and the peripheral blood mononuclear cells from that sample were used for TCR beta sequencing. The Qiagen DNeasy Blood Extraction Kit was used to extract genomic DNA from the blood cell samples. Taken from the germline V gene, the CDR1 and CDR2 loops are SGHAT and FQNNGV. The CDR3 holds 14 amino acids from the cysteine to the phenylalanine. Just the 42-base CDR3 DNA is kept, in frame starting at base 1. V is clipped by 1 base and J by 0 bases, and the sequence between their germline boundaries is 7 bases long. With respect to this clone: The clone's antigen remains unknown. No base quality information exists; no much larger clone differs at one position.

The source material was PBMCs. The clonotype originates from a man aged 25 to 40 in good health and CMV-seropositive. This receptor chain uses TRBV11-2 and TRBJ2-7, and TRBD2 may be the D gene, going by 6 matching bases. CDR3 sequence: CASSLVRGSYEQYF. The DNA sequence reads TGTGCCAGCAGCTTAGTGCGGGGCTCCTACGAGCAGTACTTC.